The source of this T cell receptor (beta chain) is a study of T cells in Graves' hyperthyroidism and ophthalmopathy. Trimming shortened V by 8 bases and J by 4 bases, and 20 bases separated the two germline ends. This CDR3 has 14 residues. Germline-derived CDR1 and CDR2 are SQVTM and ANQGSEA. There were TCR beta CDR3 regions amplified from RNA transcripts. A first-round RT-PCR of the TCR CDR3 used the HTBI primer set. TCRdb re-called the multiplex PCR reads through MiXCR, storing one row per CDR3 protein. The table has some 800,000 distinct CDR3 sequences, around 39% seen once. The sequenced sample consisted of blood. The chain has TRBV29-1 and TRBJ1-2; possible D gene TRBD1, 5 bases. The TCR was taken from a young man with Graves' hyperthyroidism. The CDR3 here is CSPGAVTVPYGYTF. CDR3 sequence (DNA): TGCAGCCCCGGAGCGGTGACAGTACCCTATGGCTACACCTTC.